The entry below gives a single T cell receptor (beta chain) sequence along with its context. What it binds is unknown. Sample-barcoded 5' priming and a J-beta primer mix drove a second PCR of roughly 7 to 11 cycles. In TCRdb, the 5' RACE reads were re-called with MiXCR into one record per CDR3 protein. Here the sample spans around 1.7 million distinct CDR3 sequences, 28% being singletons. The data derive from a study of blood T cells in healthy people across ages. Broader study findings: The study regarded diversity estimates from one million T cells as underestimates. Donor CMV status, an unknown factor, possibly confounded changes in expanded clonotypes. Naive T cell percentage strongly correlated with TCR beta diversity.

PBMCs were isolated at a quantity of at least 6 million per sample. Looked up from germline, CDR1 is GTSNPN and CDR2 is SVGIG (reference sequence). The V end was cut by 2 bases, the J end by 2 bases, with 6 bases between. This CDR3 is 13 amino acids long. The chain joins TRBV30 to TRBJ2-2; D not certain. The sample taken for sequencing was blood. The source is a woman in her twenties or thirties in good health. CDR3 protein: CAWSKGNTGELFF. The CDR3 DNA is TGTGCCTGGAGTAAGGGAAACACCGGGGAGCTGTTTTTT.